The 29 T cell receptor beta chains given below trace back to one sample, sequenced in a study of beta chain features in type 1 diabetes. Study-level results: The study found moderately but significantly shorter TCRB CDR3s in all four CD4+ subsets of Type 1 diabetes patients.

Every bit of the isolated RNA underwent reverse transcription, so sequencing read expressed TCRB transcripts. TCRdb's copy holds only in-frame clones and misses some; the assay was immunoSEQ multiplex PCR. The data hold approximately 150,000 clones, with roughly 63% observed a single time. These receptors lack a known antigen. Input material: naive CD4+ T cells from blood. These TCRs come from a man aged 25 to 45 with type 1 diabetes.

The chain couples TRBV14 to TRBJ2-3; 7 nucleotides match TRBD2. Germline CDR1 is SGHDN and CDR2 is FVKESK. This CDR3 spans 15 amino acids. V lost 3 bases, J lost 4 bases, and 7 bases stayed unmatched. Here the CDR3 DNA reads TGTGCCAGCAGCCAGCGGGGGATGCCACCAGATACGCAGTATTTT. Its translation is CASSQRGMPPDTQYF.

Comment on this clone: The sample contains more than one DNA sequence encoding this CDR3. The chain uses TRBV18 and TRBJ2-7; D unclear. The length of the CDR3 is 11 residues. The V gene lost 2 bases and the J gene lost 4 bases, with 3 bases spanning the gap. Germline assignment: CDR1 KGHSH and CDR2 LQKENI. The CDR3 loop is CASSPEYEQYF. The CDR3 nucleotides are TGTGCCAGCTCACCAGAGTACGAGCAGTACTTC.

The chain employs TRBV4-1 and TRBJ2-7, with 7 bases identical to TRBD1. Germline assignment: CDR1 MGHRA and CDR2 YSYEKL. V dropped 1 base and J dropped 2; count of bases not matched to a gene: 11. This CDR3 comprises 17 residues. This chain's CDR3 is CASSQGEVQGKPYEQYF. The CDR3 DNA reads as TGCGCCAGCAGCCAAGGAGAGGTACAGGGGAAACCCTACGAGCAGTACTTC.

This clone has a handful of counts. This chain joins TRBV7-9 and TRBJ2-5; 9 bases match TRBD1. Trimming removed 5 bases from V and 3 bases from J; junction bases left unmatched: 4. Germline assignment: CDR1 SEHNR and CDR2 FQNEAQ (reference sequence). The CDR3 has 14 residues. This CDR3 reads CASSARDREETQYF. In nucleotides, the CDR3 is TGTGCCAGCAGCGCCCGGGACAGGGAAGAGACCCAGTACTTC.

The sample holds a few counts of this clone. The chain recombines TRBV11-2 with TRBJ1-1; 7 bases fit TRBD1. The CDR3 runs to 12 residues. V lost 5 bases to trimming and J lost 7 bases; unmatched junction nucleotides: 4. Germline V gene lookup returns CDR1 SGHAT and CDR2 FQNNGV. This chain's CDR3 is CASSVRDSEAFF. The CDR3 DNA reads TGTGCCAGCAGCGTCCGGGACAGTGAAGCTTTCTTT.

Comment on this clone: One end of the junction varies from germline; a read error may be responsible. CDR3 DNA sequence: TGTGCTAGCAGCTTCAAGCAGGGGCCCTCCTACGAGCAGTACTTC. It specifies CASSFKQGPSYEQYF. The genes are TRBV7-7 and TRBJ2-7; possible D gene TRBD1, 6 bases. The germline V gene encodes CDR1 SSHAT and CDR2 FNYEAQ (reference sequence). The CDR3 extends over 15 amino acids.

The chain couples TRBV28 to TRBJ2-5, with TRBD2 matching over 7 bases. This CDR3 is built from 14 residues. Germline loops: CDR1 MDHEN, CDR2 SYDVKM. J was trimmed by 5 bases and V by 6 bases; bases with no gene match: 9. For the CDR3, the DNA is TGTGCCAGCAGAGCGGGACTTCCCGAGGAGACCCAGTACTTC. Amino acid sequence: CASRAGLPEETQYF.

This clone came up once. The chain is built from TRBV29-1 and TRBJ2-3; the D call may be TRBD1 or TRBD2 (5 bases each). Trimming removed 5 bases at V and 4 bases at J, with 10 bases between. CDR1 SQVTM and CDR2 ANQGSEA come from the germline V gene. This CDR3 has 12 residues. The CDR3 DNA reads TGCAGCGTTCGGGGACCCCCAGATACGCAGTATTTT. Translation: CSVRGPPDTQYF.

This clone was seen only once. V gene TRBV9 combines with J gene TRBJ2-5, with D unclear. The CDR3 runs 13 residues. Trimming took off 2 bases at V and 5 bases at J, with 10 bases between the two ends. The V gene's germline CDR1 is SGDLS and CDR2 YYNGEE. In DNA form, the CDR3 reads TGTGCCAGCAGCGTCTCTGACCCGGAGACCCAGTACTTC. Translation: CASSVSDPETQYF. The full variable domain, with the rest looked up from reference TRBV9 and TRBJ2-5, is DSGVTQTPKHLITATGQRVTLRCSPRSGDLSVYWYQQSLDQGLQFLIQYYNGEERAKGNILERFSAQQFPDLHSELNLSSLELGDSALYFCASSVSDPETQYFGPGTRLLVL.

CDR3 residues: CASSLSQGPDPLHF. DNA for the CDR3: TGTGCCAGCAGCTTAAGTCAGGGGCCCGACCCCCTCCACTTT. The chain carries TRBV7-9 and TRBJ1-6; tentatively, D is TRBD1 (6 bases). V shed 2 bases and J shed 13 bases, with 15 bases lying between them. The CDR3 loop spans 14 amino acids. Germline-derived CDR1 and CDR2 are SEHNR and FQNEAQ (reference sequence). Variable domain in full (rest from reference TRBV7-9 and TRBJ1-6): DTGVSQNPRHKITKRGQNVTFRCDPISEHNRLYWYRQTLGQGPEFLTYFQNEAQLEKSRLLSDRFSAERPKGSFSTLEIQRTEQGDSAMYLCASSLSQGPDPLHFGNGTRLTVT.

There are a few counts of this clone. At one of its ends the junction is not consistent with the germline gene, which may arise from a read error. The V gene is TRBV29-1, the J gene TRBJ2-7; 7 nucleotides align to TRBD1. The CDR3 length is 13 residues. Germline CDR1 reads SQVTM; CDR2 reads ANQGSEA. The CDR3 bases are TGCAGCGTAACGACAGGGTTCTCCCACGAGCAGTACTTC. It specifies CSVTTGFSHEQYF.

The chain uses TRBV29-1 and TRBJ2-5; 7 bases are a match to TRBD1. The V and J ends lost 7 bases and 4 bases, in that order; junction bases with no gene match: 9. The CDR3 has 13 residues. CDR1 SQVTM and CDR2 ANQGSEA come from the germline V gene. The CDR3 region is CSARQGSGETQYF. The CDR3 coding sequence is TGCAGCGCCAGACAGGGATCTGGAGAGACCCAGTACTTC.

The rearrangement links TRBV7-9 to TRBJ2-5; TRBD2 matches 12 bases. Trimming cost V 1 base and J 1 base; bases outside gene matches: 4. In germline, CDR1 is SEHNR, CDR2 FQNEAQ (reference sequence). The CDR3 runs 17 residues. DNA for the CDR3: TGTGCCAGCAGCTTAGTTTGGACTAGCGGGGCCCAAGAGACCCAGTACTTC. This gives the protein CASSLVWTSGAQETQYF.

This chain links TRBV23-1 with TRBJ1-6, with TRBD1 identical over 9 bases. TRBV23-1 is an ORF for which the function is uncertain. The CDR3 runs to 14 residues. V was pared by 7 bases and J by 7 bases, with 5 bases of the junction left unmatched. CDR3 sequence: CASTKGTGNSPLHF. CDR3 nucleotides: TGCGCCAGCACTAAGGGGACAGGGAATTCACCCCTCCACTTT.

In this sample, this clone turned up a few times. This chain's CDR3 is CASSGGRGNQPQHF. The CDR3 DNA follows: TGTGCCAGCAGTGGGGGGAGGGGCAATCAGCCCCAGCATTTT. V is TRBV25-1 and J is TRBJ1-5; possibly TRBD1 for D (5 bases). V was clipped by 4 bases and J by 2 bases, with 9 bases between them. The CDR3 consists of 14 residues. Germline CDR1 reads MGHDK; CDR2 reads SYGVNS.

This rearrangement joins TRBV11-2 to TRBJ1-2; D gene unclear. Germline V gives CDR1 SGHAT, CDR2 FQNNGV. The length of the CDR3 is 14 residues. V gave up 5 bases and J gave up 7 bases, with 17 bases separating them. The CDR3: CASSKPAGGGGYTF. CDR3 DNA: TGTGCCAGCAGCAAGCCGGCGGGCGGCGGTGGCTACACCTTC.

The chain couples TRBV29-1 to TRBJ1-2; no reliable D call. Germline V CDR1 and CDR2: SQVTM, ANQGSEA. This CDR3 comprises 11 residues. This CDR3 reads CSLRDNYGYTF. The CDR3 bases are TGCAGTTTAAGGGATAACTATGGCTACACCTTC. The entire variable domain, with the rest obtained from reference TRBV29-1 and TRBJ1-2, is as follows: SAVISQKPSRDICQRGTSLTIQCQVDSQVTMMFWYRQQPGQSLTLIATANQGSEATYESGFVIDKFPISRPNLTFSTLTVSNMSPEDSSIYLCSLRDNYGYTFGSGTRLTVV.

Written as DNA, the CDR3 is TGCAGCGTTGCAGTCCGGGGGCAGGCGAACACTGAAGCTTTCTTT. Its translation is CSVAVRGQANTEAFF. The chain is built from TRBV29-1 and TRBJ1-1; tentative D call: TRBD1 (6 bases). Germline V CDR1 and CDR2: SQVTM, ANQGSEA. The V end lost 4 bases, the J end lost 1 base, and 16 bases lay between the germline ends. The CDR3 runs 15 residues.

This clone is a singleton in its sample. The CDR3 coding sequence is TGTGCCAGCAGCTCCTTGGGCGGGGGGCAAAGCACAGATACGCAGTATTTT. It is translated as CASSSLGGGQSTDTQYF. The rearrangement links TRBV7-2 to TRBJ2-3; 8 bases line up with TRBD2. Germline values: CDR1 SGHTA, CDR2 FQGNSA. This CDR3 region has 17 residues. V lost 4 bases and J lost 0; bases outside the gene matches: 9. The full variable domain, completed using reference TRBV7-2 and TRBJ2-3, is GAGVSQSPSNKVTEKGKDVELRCDPISGHTALYWYRQSLGQGLEFLIYFQGNSAPDKSGLPSDRFSAERTGGSVSTLTIQRTQQEDSAVYLCASSSLGGGQSTDTQYFGPGTRLTVL.

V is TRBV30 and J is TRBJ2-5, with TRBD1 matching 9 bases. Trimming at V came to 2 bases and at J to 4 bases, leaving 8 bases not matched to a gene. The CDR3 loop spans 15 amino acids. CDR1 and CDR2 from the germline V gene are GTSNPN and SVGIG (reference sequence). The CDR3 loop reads CAWSHNRGQGETQYF. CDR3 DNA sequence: TGTGCCTGGAGTCATAACAGGGGGCAGGGAGAGACCCAGTACTTC.

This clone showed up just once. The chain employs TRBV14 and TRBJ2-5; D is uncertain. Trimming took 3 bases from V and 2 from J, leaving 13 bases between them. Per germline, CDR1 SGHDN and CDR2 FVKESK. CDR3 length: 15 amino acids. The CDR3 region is CASSQRLGSQETQYF. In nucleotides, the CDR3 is TGTGCCAGCAGCCAGCGCCTCGGCAGTCAAGAGACCCAGTACTTC.

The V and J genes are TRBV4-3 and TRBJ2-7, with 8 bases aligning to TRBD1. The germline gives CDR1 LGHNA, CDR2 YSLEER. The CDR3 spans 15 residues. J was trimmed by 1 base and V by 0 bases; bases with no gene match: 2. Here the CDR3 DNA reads TGCGCCAGCAGCCAAGATTGGGACAGGTCCTACGAGCAGTACTTC. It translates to CASSQDWDRSYEQYF.

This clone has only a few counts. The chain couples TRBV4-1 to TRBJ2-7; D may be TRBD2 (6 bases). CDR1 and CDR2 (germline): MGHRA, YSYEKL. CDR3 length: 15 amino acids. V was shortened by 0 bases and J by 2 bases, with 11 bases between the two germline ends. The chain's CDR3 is CASSQDLRGAYEQYF. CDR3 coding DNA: TGCGCCAGCAGCCAAGATTTGCGGGGAGCCTACGAGCAGTACTTC.

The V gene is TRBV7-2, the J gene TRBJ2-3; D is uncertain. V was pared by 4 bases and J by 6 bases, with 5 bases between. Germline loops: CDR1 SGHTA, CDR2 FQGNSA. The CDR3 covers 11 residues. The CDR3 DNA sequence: TGTGCCAGCAGCTCGTACGATACGCAGTATTTT. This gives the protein CASSSYDTQYF.

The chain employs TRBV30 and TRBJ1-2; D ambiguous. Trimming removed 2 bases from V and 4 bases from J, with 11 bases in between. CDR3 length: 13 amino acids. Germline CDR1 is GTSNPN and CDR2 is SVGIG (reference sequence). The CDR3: CAWSSGIGYGYTF. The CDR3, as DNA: TGTGCCTGGAGTTCAGGAATTGGCTATGGCTACACCTTC. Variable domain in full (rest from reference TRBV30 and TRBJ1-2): SQTIHQWPATLVQPVGSPLSLECTVEGTSNPNLYWYRQAAGRGLQLLFYSVGIGQISSEVPQNLSASRPQDRQFILSSKKLLLSDSGFYLCAWSSGIGYGYTFGSGTRLTVV.

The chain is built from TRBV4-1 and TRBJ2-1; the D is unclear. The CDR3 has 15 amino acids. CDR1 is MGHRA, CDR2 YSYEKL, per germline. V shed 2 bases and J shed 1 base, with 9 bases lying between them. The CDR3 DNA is TGCGCCAGCAGCCAACCCACGGGTTCCTACAATGAGCAGTTCTTC. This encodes CASSQPTGSYNEQFF.

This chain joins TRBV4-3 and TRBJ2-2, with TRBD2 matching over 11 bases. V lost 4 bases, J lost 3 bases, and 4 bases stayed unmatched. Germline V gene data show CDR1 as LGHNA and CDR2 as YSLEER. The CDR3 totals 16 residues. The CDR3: CASSRTGLADTGELFF. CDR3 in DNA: TGCGCCAGCAGCCGAACGGGACTAGCGGACACCGGGGAGCTGTTTTTT.

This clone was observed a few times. The CDR3 sequence is CSVSTGNYGYTF. For the CDR3, the DNA is TGCAGCGTTTCGACAGGGAACTATGGCTACACCTTC. The rearrangement joins TRBV29-1 to TRBJ1-2; 7 bases align to TRBD1. CDR3 length: 12 residues. J was trimmed by 2 bases and V by 5 bases; bases with no gene match: 2. Germline lookup yields CDR1 SQVTM and CDR2 ANQGSEA.

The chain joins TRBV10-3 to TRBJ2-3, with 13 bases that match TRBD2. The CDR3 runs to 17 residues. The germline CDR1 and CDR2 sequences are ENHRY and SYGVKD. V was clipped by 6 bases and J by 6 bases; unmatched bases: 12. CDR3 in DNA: TGTGCCATCAGCCCGAGTCGGGGGACTAGCGGGGCCGATACGCAGTATTTT. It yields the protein CAISPSRGTSGADTQYF.